This entry features one T cell receptor (beta chain) sequence. TCRdb's table, derived via immunoSEQ multiplex PCR, lists solely in-frame clones and lacks some. The sample lists 150,000 to 200,000 clones; about 82% were seen once. The data were obtained in a study of blood T cell repertoires in COVID-19. The CDR3 has 20 residues. From germline, CDR1 is SGDLS and CDR2 YYNGEE. V was pared by 0 bases and J by 5 bases, with 13 bases of the junction left unmatched. V gene TRBV9 combines with J gene TRBJ2-5, with 16 bases identical to TRBD2. The sequencing input was peripheral blood. The origin of this receptor is a man between 65 and 85 years old with active or convalescent COVID-19. The CDR3 spells CASSVAGGLAGGPVTETQYF. CDR3 DNA sequence: TGTGCCAGCAGCGTAGCTGGGGGACTAGCGGGAGGGCCGGTTACGGAGACCCAGTACTTC.